Here is one T cell receptor (beta chain) with its context. During its preparation, the TCRbeta library received unique molecular identifiers. TCRdb itself ran the PCR reads through MiXCR, one entry per CDR3 protein. The repertoire holds 450,000 to 600,000 distinct CDR3 sequences, about 16% seen once, with 3.3% in the top ten. CDR3 length: 14 residues. Germline-derived CDR1 and CDR2 are MGHRA and YSYEKL. V shed 2 bases and J 10 bases; nucleotides not matched to a gene: 7. This entry is derived from a study of T-cell reconstitution after alpha-beta-depleted transplantation in children. The sequence was obtained from a human donor who donated a stem cell graft to a child with acute lymphoblastic leukemia. Sequencing used PBMCs from the stem cell graft donor, obtained from the stem cell graft. The chain employs TRBV4-1 and TRBJ1-1, with 10 bases that match TRBD1. The CDR3 is CASSQTGQGVGAFF. CDR3 DNA sequence: TGCGCCAGCAGCCAAACAGGACAGGGGGTCGGAGCTTTCTTT.